This T cell receptor beta chain originates from a study of T cells in tuberculosis (dated by TCRdb to the late 2010s). For the study in its entirety: To characterize T cells specific for the mycobacterial lipid antigen glucose monomycolate (GMM), the study used CD1B tetramers together with high-throughput TCR immunosequencing. PBMC from patients with active tuberculosis were archived either before the start of standard anti-tuberculosis treatment or within 7 days of starting that treatment. A South African clinical cohort compared IGRA-negative adolescents, IGRA-positive adolescents with latent tuberculosis and adults with active tuberculosis, under 13 per group. Overall results and qualifications from the work: A classifier using the diverse GMM-specific repertoire reached 87% accuracy (AUROC under 0.95), compared with 60% to 70% accuracy using GEM motif frequencies. Compared with IGRA-negative controls, TCR-alpha repertoires from active tuberculosis had smaller mean NN-distances to GMM-specific TCRs, which suggests clonal expansion of these TCRs. Clinical samples were selected based on which cryopreserved specimens were available, and the active tuberculosis cases were adults whereas the controls were adolescents. The smaller NN-distances were partly driven by shorter CDR3-alpha lengths in active tuberculosis patients, and the difference for TCR-beta did not reach statistical significance.

Comment on this clone: Its target antigen remains unknown. The sample holds no much larger clone one base away, and base qualities are not on file.

Between the V and J ends, shortened by 7 bases and 5 bases respectively, the junction contains 15 bases. Its CDR3 holds 14 amino acids, cysteine through phenylalanine. Only the CDR3 DNA is retained, 42 bases long and in frame from the first base. Reading the germline V gene (reference sequence) gives CDR1 MNHEY and CDR2 SMNVEV. TCR libraries were generated with the immunoSEQ multiplex PCR assay, using TCR-beta and/or TCR-alpha/delta assays for each sample. The amplified TCR libraries were sequenced using the Illumina high-throughput platform. Concerning the study's data processing: Clustering and dimensionality reduction were performed using pairwise TCRdist distances among GMM-specific receptors from ex vivo sorted or in vitro expanded T cells. Each clinical repertoire was assigned a mean NN-distance score, defined as the average TCRdist to the nearest 10% of tetramer-positive reference sequences. GEM TCR motif frequency was calculated as the fraction of unique TCRs that matched known GEM sequences in V/J usage and CDR3 length. Linear discriminant analysis with leave-one-out cross-validation, implemented in scikit-learn, was used to classify active tuberculosis. What TCRdb holds here is the immuneACCESS table cut down to in-frame rearrangements. Part of the clones is not present; checked against another copy, under half of the missing clones reflect an unresolved V gene, and the others are unexplained. The D gene and trimming were derived from the DNA, and the V and J assignments and clone size from that table. Here the sample has about 40,000 clones; approximately 93% occur a single time. The ten largest clones take up about 4.5% of the sample.

The time point tag for this specimen amounts to: new active TB diagnosis, blood taken before or within 7 days of starting treatment. The active tuberculosis patients were newly diagnosed, HIV-seronegative South African adults aged 18 years or older. Confirmation of active tuberculosis was based on positive sputum smear microscopy and/or a positive M. tuberculosis culture. Unsorted cryopreserved PBMC were immunosequenced, covering on average around 100,000 T cells per clinical donor. The sequence links TRBV27 to TRBJ2-1; the D gene is perhaps TRBD1, on 6 matching bases. The source was PBMCs, collected at tuberculosis diagnosis. This TCR was sampled from an adult with tuberculosis. CDR3 reads: CASTMTGDNNEQFF. The nucleotide sequence reads TGTGCCAGCACTATGACAGGAGATAACAATGAGCAGTTCTTC.